This T cell receptor (beta chain) was sequenced for a study of T-cell reconstitution after alpha-beta-depleted transplantation in children. Unique molecular identifiers were incorporated into the prepared TCRbeta library. Each CDR3 protein is one row after TCRdb ran MiXCR on the PCR reads. Of about 640,000 distinct CDR3 sequences in the sample, 15% to 20% are singletons; the top ten hold 0.8% to 1.1%. Trimming pared 3 bases from V and 5 bases from J, leaving 10 bases between. The CDR3 loop spans 14 amino acids. CDR1 and CDR2 from the germline V gene are SGHTA and FQGNSA. This clonotype was seen a few times.

The V gene is TRBV7-2, the J gene TRBJ2-2; D gene ambiguous. This TCR was sampled from a human donor who donated a stem cell graft to a child with acute myeloid leukemia. This specimen was PBMCs from the stem cell graft donor, taken from the stem cell graft. The CDR3, as DNA: TGTGCCAGCAGCTTCGGGTCTAGGACCGGGGAGCTGTTTTTT. Its translation: CASSFGSRTGELFF.